Listed below are T cell receptor beta chains from one sample, sequenced in a study of CDR3 diversity in severe acne. Using its own MiXCR run on the PCR reads, TCRdb lists one record per CDR3 protein. Of tens of thousands of distinct CDR3 sequences detected, under 65% appear once; the ten largest clones hold about 13%. Sample: blood. These receptors were collected from a male donor in good health, without acne. CDR3s include the opening cysteine and the closing phenylalanine or tryptophan. The D gene is left open where the match is weak. Rows give clone size only sometimes, using once, few, many, or a class for an expanded clone.

>NA|TRBD1|TRBJ1-2|TRBV15
TGTGCCACCAGCAGTCCAGGGGACAGGACTAACTATGGCTACACCTTC
CATSSPGDRTNYGYTF
>NA|TRBD2|TRBJ2-5|TRBV5-4
TGTGCCAGCAGCTCCCCAACTACTAGCGGAGGGCGGGAGACCCAGTACTTC
CASSSPTTSGGRETQYF
>many|NA|TRBJ1-2|TRBV2
TGTGCCAGCAGTTATATCCAGCAGGGCTACACCTTC
CASSYIQQGYTF
>many|TRBD1|TRBJ1-1|TRBV25-1
TGTGCCAGCAGTCTACAGGGGCCCCAAGGGGCTTTCTTT
CASSLQGPQGAFF
>NA|TRBD1|TRBJ2-7|TRBV7-9
TGTGCCAGCAGTACGGGGACAGGCTTCCACGAGCAGTACTTC
CASSTGTGFHEQYF
>medium-sized|TRBD2|TRBJ2-7|TRBV29-1
TGCAGCGTTGAATCGGGGGGGACGAGCTCCTACGAGCAGTACTTC
CSVESGGTSSYEQYF
>many|NA|TRBJ2-7|TRBV27
TGTGCCAGCAGTCGGAATACAGGTCCGTTGTCCTACGAGCAGTACTTC
CASSRNTGPLSYEQYF
>many|NA|TRBJ1-5|TRBV6-1
TGTGCCAGCAGTGACAACGGGGTCAATCAGCCCCAGCATTTT
CASSDNGVNQPQHF
>NA|TRBD1|TRBJ2-1|TRBV20-1
TGCAGTGCTAGTAGGGCCGACAGGGACGCCTACAATGAGCAGTTCTTC
CSASRADRDAYNEQFF
>many|NA|TRBJ2-3|TRBV25-1
TGTGCCAGCAGTGACCCCACAGGCACAGATACGCAGTATTTT
CASSDPTGTDTQYF
>medium-sized|TRBD1|TRBJ1-6|TRBV20-1
TGCAGTGCTTCCAAGGGCCGGAGGGGGCCACCCCTCCACTTT
CSASKGRRGPPLHF
>NA|NA|TRBJ2-7|TRBV7-2
TGTGCCAGCAGCTTAGAACATGCGCAAATCTACGAGCAGTACTTC
CASSLEHAQIYEQYF
>NA|NA|TRBJ2-7|TRBV7-6
TGTGCCAGCAGCTTATCCCCAGATACGCAGTATTTC
CASSLSPDTQYF
>NA|NA|TRBJ2-3|TRBV5-1
TGCGCCAGCAGTATCACAGGGTCGTCGGTGGATACGCAGTATTTT
CASSITGSSVDTQYF
>NA|TRBD1|TRBJ2-7|TRBV5-6
TGTGCCAGCAGCGTGGACAGGGGCCCCTACGAGCAGTACTTC
CASSVDRGPYEQYF
>NA|NA|TRBJ1-1|TRBV10-3
TGTGCCAGCAGTGTACAGGTGTCGAACACTGAAGCTTTCTTT
CASSVQVSNTEAFF
>few|NA|TRBJ1-4|TRBV2
TGTGCCAGCAGTTCCACGGTCCCGACTAATGAAAAACTGTTTTTT
CASSSTVPTNEKLFF
>NA|TRBD2|TRBJ2-1|TRBV12-3/TRBV12-4
TGTGCCAGCAGTCCCTGGACTAGCGGGACAAGCTCCTACAATGAGCAGTTCTTC
CASSPWTSGTSSYNEQFF
>many|TRBD1|TRBJ1-6|TRBV5-6
TGTGCCAGCAGCTTGAAAGGACAGGGGTATTCACCCCTCCACTTT
CASSLKGQGYSPLHF
>NA|TRBD2|TRBJ2-1|TRBV5-1
TGTGCTAGCGGTCAAAATGAGCAGTTCTTC
CASGQNEQFF
>many|NA|TRBJ2-2|TRBV25-1
TGTGCCAGCAGGGACAGAAACACCGGGGAGCTGTTTTTT
CASRDRNTGELFF
>NA|NA|TRBJ2-5|TRBV7-7
TGTGCCACCGCGGAGGGGAGGTGGACCCAGTACTTC
CATAEGRWTQYF
>NA|NA|TRBJ1-6|TRBV24-1
TGTGCCACCAGTGGAGCGGGAGGATCCTACGAGCTGTGCTCCTATAATTCACCCCTCCACTTT
CATSGAGGSYELCSYNSPLHF
>many|TRBD1|TRBJ2-1|TRBV5-8
TGTGCCAGCAGCTGGGGACAGGGGACCTACAATGAGCAGTTCTTC
CASSWGQGTYNEQFF
>NA|TRBD2|TRBJ2-1|TRBV11-3
TGTGCCAGCAGCTCCCGGACCTTAGCGGGAGCCCCACCGTACTACAATGAGCAGTTCTTC
CASSSRTLAGAPPYYNEQFF
>few|TRBD2|TRBJ2-5|TRBV10-3
TGTGCCATCAGGGGGACTAGCGAGAAAGAGACCCAGTACTTC
CAIRGTSEKETQYF
>NA|NA|TRBJ2-7|TRBV5-6
TGTGCCAGCAGCCCCGGAGAGGACATCTACGAGCAGTACTTC
CASSPGEDIYEQYF
>NA|NA|TRBJ1-2|TRBV2
TGTGCCAGCAGTGGGGGGGCGCTCCGTTATGGCTACACCTTC
CASSGGALRYGYTF
>NA|NA|TRBJ2-7|TRBV10-3
TGTGCCACCTCCAGGGGACGGAATTCCTACGAGCAGTACTTC
CATSRGRNSYEQYF
>many|TRBD1|TRBJ2-5|TRBV3-1
TGTGCCAGCTCGCAGGGACAGGCCCAAGAGACCCAGTACTTC
CASSQGQAQETQYF
>NA|NA|TRBJ1-1|TRBV20-1
TGCAGTGCTAGAGAAGACAGATTGAACACTGAAGCTTTCTTT
CSAREDRLNTEAFF
>NA|NA|TRBJ2-7|TRBV9
TGTGCCAGCAGCGCCTCAGGGGAAGGCGAGCAGTACTTC
CASSASGEGEQYF
>NA|TRBD2|TRBJ2-3|TRBV7-2
TGTGCCAGCAGCTTCATACCCGGGGGGAGCACAGATACGCAGTATTTT
CASSFIPGGSTDTQYF
>NA|NA|TRBJ2-2|TRBV7-9
TGTGCCAGCCAGGGGCTAAGGACCGAGGAGCTGTTTTTT
CASQGLRTEELFF
>NA|NA|TRBJ1-5|TRBV7-9
TGTGCCAGCAGCTCCCTTGGCGGGGGGAGCAATCAGCCCCAGCATTTT
CASSSLGGGSNQPQHF
>NA|NA|TRBJ2-5|TRBV7-3
TGTGCCAGCAGGAAGGGCTGGGGGGAGACCCAGTACTTC
CASRKGWGETQYF
>NA|NA|TRBJ2-3|TRBV7-3
TGTGCCAGCAGCCAACATTCGGGGGCAGATACGCAGTATTTT
CASSQHSGADTQYF
>NA|TRBD1|TRBJ2-7|TRBV20-1
TGCAGTGCTAGAGCCCAGGGGGCCCACGAGCAGTACTTC
CSARAQGAHEQYF
>NA|TRBD1|TRBJ1-2|TRBV15
TGTGCCACCAGCAGAGTTGGCAGGGGGGGTCCGAACTATGGCTACACCTTC
CATSRVGRGGPNYGYTF
>few|NA|TRBJ1-1|TRBV29-1
TGCAGCGTGGCCCTGGCAGGGTCTGAAGCTTTCTTT
CSVALAGSEAFF
>NA|NA|TRBJ1-2|TRBV19
TGTGCCAGTAGTTATCAAGCTAACTATGGCTACACCTTC
CASSYQANYGYTF
>NA|NA|TRBJ2-2|TRBV7-9
NA
CASSLRVYEQYFGELFF
>few|NA|TRBJ2-7|TRBV7-2
TGTGCCAGCAGCCCCGGGACACGGACCTACGAGCAGTACTTC
CASSPGTRTYEQYF
>NA|NA|TRBJ1-4|TRBV10-3
TGTGCCATCAGTGAAGGAGGAAGTGAGAAACTGTTTTTT
CAISEGGSEKLFF
>once|NA|TRBJ1-1|TRBV2
TGTGCCAGCAGACGGACCCCACAAGGGGTGAACACTGAAGCTTTCTTT
CASRRTPQGVNTEAFF
>NA|NA|TRBJ2-3|TRBV7-2
TGTGCCAGCAGCTTCGTCAAGGGCGCAGATACGCAGTATTTT
CASSFVKGADTQYF
>few|NA|TRBJ2-4|TRBV7-8
TGTGCCAGCAGCCAAGGTTGGGGTGTCGGGGGCATTCAGTACTTC
CASSQGWGVGGIQYF
>NA|NA|TRBJ1-1|TRBV20-1
TGCAGTGCAAGGGACACTGAAGCTTTCTTT
CSARDTEAFF